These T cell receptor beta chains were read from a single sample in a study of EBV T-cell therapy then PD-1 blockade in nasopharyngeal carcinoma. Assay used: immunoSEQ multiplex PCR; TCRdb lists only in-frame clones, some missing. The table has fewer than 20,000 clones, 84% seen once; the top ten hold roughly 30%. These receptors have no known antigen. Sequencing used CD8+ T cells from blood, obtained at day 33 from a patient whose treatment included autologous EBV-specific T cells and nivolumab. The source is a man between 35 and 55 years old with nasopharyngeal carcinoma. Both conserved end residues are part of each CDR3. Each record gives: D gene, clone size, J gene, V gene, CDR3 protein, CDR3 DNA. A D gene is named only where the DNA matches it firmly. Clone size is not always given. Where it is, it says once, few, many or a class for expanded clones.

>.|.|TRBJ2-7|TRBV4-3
CASSQGASGGFEQYF
TGCGCCAGCAGCCAAGGAGCATCAGGGGGGTTCGAGCAGTACTTC
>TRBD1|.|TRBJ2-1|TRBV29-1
CSVIWDREQFF
TGCAGCGTGATATGGGACAGGGAGCAGTTCTTC
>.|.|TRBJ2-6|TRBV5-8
CASRQSSGANVLTF
TGTGCCAGCAGGCAGAGCTCTGGGGCCAACGTCCTGACTTTC
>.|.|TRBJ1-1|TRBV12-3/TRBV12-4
CASSLLGQPEAFF
TGTGCCAGCAGTTTACTGGGGCAGCCGGAAGCTTTCTTT
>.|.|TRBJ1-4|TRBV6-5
CASSYQVPRGEKLFF
TGTGCCAGCAGTTACCAAGTCCCACGGGGTGAAAAACTGTTTTTT
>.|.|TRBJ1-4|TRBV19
CASSIGGRQREKLFF
TGTGCCAGTAGTATAGGAGGCAGGCAACGGGAAAAACTGTTTTTT
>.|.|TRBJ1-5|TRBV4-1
CASSQWGSGSNQPQHF
TGCGCCAGCAGCCAATGGGGATCAGGGAGCAATCAGCCCCAGCATTTT
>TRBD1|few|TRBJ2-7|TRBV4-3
CASSQEMGQGFDEQYF
TGCGCCAGCAGCCAAGAAATGGGACAGGGGTTCGACGAGCAGTACTTC
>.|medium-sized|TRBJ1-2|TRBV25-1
CASRQGLYGYTF
TGTGCCAGCAGGCAGGGTCTCTATGGCTACACCTTC
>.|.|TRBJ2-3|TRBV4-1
CASSQEEGGADTQYF
TGCGCCAGCAGCCAAGAGGAGGGTGGGGCAGATACGCAGTATTTT
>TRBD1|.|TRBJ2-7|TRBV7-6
CASSLSYRGSYEQYF
TGTGCCAGCAGCTTATCGTACAGGGGGTCCTACGAGCAGTACTTC
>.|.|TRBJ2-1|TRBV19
CASSIPDGDGEQFF
TGTGCCAGTAGTATACCCGACGGGGACGGTGAGCAGTTCTTC
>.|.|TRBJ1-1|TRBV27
CASSPFGNTEAFF
TGTGCCAGCAGCCCCTTTGGGAACACTGAAGCTTTCTTT
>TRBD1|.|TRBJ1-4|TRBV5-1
CASSRWTGGATNEKLFF
TGCGCCAGCAGCCGATGGACAGGGGGCGCGACTAATGAAAAACTGTTTTTT
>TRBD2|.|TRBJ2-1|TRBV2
CARPGLAGSYEQFF
TGTGCCAGGCCGGGGCTAGCGGGTTCGTATGAGCAGTTCTTC
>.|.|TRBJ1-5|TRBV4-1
CASSQDRTTSNQPQHF
TGCGCCAGCAGCCAAGATCGCACTACTAGCAATCAGCCCCAGCATTTT
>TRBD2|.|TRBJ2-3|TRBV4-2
CASSQDSLGLVGADTQYF
TGTGCCAGCAGCCAAGATTCCCTCGGACTAGTTGGGGCAGATACGCAGTATTTT
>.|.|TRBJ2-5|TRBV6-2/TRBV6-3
CASSWVSYEETQYF
TGTGCCAGCAGTTGGGTCAGTTACGAAGAGACCCAGTACTTC
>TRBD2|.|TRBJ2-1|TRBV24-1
CATSDLLAGAGKQFF
TGTGCCACCAGTGATTTGCTAGCGGGGGCGGGTAAGCAGTTCTTC
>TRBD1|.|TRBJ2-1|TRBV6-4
CASSLWTGYNEQFF
TGTGCCAGCAGTCTGTGGACAGGTTACAATGAGCAGTTCTTC
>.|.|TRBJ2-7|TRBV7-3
CASSLRGGKYEQYF
TGTGCCAGCAGCCTACGTGGCGGAAAATACGAGCAGTACTTC
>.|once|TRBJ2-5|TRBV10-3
CAISESKVNTRAYWMETQYF
TGTGCCATCAGTGAGTCGAAAGTTAACACGAGGGCATACTGGATGGAGACCCAGTACTTC
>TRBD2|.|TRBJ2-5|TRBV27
CASSPPASGGKETQYF
TGTGCCAGCAGTCCCCCGGCTAGCGGGGGGAAAGAGACCCAGTACTTC
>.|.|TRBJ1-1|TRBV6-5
CASSYSNSLNTEAFF
TGTGCCAGCAGTTACAGTAACAGTTTGAACACTGAAGCTTTCTTT
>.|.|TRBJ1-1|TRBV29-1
CSAHQRGTEAFF
TGCAGCGCTCACCAAAGGGGAACTGAAGCTTTCTTT
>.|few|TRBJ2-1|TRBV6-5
CASISLNGNEQFF
TGTGCCAGCATCTCTTTAAACGGGAATGAGCAGTTCTTC
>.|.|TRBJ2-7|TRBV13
CASSLANYEQYF
TGTGCCAGCAGCTTAGCCAACTACGAGCAGTACTTC
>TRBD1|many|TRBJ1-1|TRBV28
CASSQYQGASHTEAFF
TGTGCCAGCAGCCAATATCAGGGGGCCTCTCACACTGAAGCTTTCTTT
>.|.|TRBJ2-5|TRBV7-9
CASSSQTAQETQYF
TGTGCCAGCAGCTCGCAGACAGCTCAAGAGACCCAGTACTTC
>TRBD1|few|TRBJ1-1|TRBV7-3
CASSPSDRAATEAFF
TGTGCCAGCAGCCCGTCGGACAGGGCGGCCACTGAAGCTTTCTTT
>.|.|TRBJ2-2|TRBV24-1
CATSDPVGGNTGELFF
TGTGCCACCAGTGACCCCGTAGGGGGTAACACCGGGGAGCTGTTTTTT
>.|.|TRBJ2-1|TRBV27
CASSEKPGTFHEQFF
TGTGCCAGCAGTGAAAAGCCGGGGACTTTCCATGAGCAGTTCTTC
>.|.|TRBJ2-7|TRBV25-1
CASSTTRLPSYEQYF
TGTGCCAGCAGTACCACGCGACTGCCCTCCTACGAGCAGTACTTC
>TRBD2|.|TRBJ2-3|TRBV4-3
CASSPRFSGGLDTQYF
TGCGCCAGCAGCCCTCGCTTTAGCGGGGGCCTGGATACGCAGTATTTT
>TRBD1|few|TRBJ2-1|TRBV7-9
CASSWTGTESSEQFF
TGTGCCAGCAGTTGGACCGGGACAGAAAGTAGTGAGCAGTTCTTC
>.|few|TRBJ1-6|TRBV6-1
CASSERDNSPLHF
TGTGCCAGCAGTGAACGGGATAATTCACCCCTCCACTTT
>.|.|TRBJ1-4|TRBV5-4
CAFRNLGRTFGGKLFF
TGTGCCTTTCGGAACCTGGGACGAACCTTTGGGGGGAAACTGTTTTTT
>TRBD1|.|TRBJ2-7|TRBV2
CASRIGTGVSNEQYF
TGTGCCAGCCGGATCGGGACAGGGGTTTCCAACGAGCAGTACTTC
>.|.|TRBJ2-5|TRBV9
CASSVGGGTQETQYF
TGTGCCAGCAGCGTAGGTGGAGGGACCCAAGAGACCCAGTACTTC
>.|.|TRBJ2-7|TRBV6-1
CASSEAAGSHEQYF
TGTGCCAGCAGTGAAGCGGCAGGGAGCCACGAGCAGTACTTC
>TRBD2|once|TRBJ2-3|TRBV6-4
CASSALAGGTDTQYF
TGTGCCAGCAGTGCACTAGCGGGGGGCACAGATACGCAGTATTTT
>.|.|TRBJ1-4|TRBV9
CASSGIGGTNEKLFF
TGTGCCAGCAGCGGGATCGGGGGAACTAATGAAAAACTGTTTTTT
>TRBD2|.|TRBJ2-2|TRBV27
CASSLIMGSSGYTGELFF
TGTGCCAGCAGTCTGATTATGGGTTCTAGCGGGTACACCGGGGAGCTGTTTTTT
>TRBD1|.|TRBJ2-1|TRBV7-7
CASSFGTGLGNEQFF
TGTGCCAGCAGCTTTGGGACAGGCTTAGGGAATGAGCAGTTCTTC
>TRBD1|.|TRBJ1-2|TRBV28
CASIGPGTGLNYGYTF
TGTGCCAGCATAGGACCCGGGACAGGGCTAAACTATGGCTACACCTTC
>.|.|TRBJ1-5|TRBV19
CASSINFFNQPQHF
TGTGCCAGTAGTATTAACTTTTTCAATCAGCCCCAGCATTTT
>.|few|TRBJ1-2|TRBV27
CASSFGQGIFGYTF
TGTGCCAGCAGTTTTGGGCAGGGAATCTTTGGCTACACCTTC
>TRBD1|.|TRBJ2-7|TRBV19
CASSSMDRGDSYEQYF
TGTGCCAGTAGCTCTATGGACAGGGGGGACTCCTACGAGCAGTACTTC
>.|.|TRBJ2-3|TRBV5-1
CASSLHPIGTPITDTQYF
TGCGCCAGCAGCTTGCACCCCATAGGGACCCCTATCACAGATACGCAGTATTTT
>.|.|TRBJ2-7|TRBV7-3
CASSLTSAVTYEQYF
TGTGCCAGCAGCTTAACTTCAGCGGTGACCTACGAGCAGTACTTC
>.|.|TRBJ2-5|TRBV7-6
CASSFPGEETQYF
TGTGCCAGCAGCTTCCCGGGAGAAGAGACCCAGTACTTC